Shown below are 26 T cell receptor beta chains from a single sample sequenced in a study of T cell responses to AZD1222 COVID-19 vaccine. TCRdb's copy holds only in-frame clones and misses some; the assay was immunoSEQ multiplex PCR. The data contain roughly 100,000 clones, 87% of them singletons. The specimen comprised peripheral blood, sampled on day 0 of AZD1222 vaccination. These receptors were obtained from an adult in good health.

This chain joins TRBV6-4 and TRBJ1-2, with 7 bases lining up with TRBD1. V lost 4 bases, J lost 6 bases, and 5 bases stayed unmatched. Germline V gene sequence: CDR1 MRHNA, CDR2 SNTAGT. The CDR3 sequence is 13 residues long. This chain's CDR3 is CASSVRQGDGYTF. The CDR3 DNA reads TGTGCCAGCAGTGTTCGCCAGGGGGATGGCTACACCTTC.

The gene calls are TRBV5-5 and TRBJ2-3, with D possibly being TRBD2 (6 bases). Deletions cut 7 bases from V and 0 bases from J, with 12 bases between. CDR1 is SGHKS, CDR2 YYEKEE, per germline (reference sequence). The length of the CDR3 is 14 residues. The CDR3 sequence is CASAISGSTDTQYF. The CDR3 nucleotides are TGTGCCAGCGCCATTAGCGGTAGCACAGATACGCAGTATTTT.

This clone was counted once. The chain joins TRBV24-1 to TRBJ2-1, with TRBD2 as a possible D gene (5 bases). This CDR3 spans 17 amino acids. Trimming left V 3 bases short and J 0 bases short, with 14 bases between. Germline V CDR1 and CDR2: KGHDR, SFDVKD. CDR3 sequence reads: CATSDGRPEISYNEQFF. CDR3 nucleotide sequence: TGTGCCACCAGTGATGGGAGACCCGAAATCTCCTACAATGAGCAGTTCTTC.

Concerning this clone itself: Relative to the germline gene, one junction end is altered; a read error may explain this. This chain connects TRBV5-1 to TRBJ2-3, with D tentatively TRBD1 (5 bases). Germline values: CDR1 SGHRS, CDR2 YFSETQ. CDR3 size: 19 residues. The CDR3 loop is CASSLVLDSLSSSADTQYF. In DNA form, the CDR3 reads TGTGCCAGCAGCTTGGTTTTAGACAGTCTCAGCAGCAGCGCAGATACGCAGTATTTT.

CDR3 region: CASSPNTGSSEKLFF. DNA for the CDR3: TGTGCCAGCTCACCAAACACAGGGTCGAGTGAAAAACTGTTTTTT. The chain recombines TRBV18 with TRBJ1-4; perhaps TRBD1 as D (6 bases). Germline V lookup: CDR1 KGHSH, CDR2 LQKENI. This CDR3 has 15 residues. V was pared by 2 bases and J by 7 bases, with 14 bases between.

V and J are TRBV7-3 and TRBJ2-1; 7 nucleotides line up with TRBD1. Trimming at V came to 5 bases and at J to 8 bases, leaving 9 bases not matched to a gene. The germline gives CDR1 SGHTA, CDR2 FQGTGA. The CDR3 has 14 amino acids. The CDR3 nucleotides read TGTGCCAGCAGCCCCGCCCTCCAGGGGGATGAGCAGTTCTTC. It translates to CASSPALQGDEQFF.

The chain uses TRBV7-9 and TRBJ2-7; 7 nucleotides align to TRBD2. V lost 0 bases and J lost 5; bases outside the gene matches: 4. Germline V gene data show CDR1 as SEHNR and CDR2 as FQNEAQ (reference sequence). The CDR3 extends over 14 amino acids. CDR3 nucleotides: TGTGCCAGCAGCTTAGCGGTACTAGCGAACGAGCAGTACTTC. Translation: CASSLAVLANEQYF.

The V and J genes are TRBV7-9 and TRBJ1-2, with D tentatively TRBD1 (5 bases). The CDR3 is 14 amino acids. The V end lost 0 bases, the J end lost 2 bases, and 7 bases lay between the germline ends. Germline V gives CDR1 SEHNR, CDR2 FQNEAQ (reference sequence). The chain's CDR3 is CASSLAGDNYGYTF. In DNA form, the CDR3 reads TGTGCCAGCAGCTTAGCGGGGGACAACTATGGCTACACCTTC. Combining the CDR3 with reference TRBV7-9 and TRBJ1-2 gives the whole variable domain DTGVSQNPRHKITKRGQNVTFRCDPISEHNRLYWYRQTLGQGPEFLTYFQNEAQLEKSRLLSDRFSAERPKGSFSTLEIQRTEQGDSAMYLCASSLAGDNYGYTFGSGTRLTVV.

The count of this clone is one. CDR3 in DNA: TGTGCCACCAGCAGCCTGACAGGGACCCAGTACTTC. Translation gives CATSSLTGTQYF. The gene calls are TRBV15 and TRBJ2-5, with D maybe TRBD1 (6 bases). The CDR3 runs to 12 residues. Germline lookup yields CDR1 LNHNV and CDR2 YYDKDF (reference sequence). V lost 3 bases and J 7 bases, leaving 9 bases between the germline ends.

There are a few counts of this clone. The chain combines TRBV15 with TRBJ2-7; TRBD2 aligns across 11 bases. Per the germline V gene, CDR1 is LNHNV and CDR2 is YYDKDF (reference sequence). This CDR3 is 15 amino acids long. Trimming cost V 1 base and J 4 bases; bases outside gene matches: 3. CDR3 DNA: TGTGCCACCAGCAGAGCTCTAGCGGGAGGATACGAGCAGTACGTC. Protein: CATSRALAGGYEQYV.

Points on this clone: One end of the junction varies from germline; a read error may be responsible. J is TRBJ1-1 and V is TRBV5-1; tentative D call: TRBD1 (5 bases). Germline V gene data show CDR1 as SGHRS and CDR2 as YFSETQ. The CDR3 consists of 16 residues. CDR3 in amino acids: CASSLGGAMLNTEAFF. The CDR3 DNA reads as TGTGCCAGCAGCTTGGGCGGGGCAATGTTGAACACTGAAGCTTTCTTT.

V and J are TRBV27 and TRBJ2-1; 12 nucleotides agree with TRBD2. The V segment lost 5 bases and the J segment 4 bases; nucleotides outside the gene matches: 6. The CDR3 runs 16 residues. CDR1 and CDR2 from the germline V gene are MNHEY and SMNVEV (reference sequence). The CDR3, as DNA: TGTGCCAGCAGTACCCTAGCGGGAGGGCCTTACAATGAGCAGTTCTTC. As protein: CASSTLAGGPYNEQFF.

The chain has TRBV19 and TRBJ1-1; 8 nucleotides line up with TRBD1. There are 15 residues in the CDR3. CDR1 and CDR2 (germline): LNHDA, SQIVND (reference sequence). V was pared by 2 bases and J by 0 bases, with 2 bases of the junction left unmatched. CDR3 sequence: CASSIRTGMNTEAFF. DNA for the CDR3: TGTGCCAGTAGTATACGGACAGGGATGAACACTGAAGCTTTCTTT.

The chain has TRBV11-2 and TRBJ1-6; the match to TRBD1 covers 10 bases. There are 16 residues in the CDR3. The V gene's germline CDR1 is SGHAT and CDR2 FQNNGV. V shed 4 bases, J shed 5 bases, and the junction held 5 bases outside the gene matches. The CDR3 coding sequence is TGTGCCAGCAGCTCACTCGGGACAGGGGATAATTCACCCCTCCACTTT. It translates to CASSSLGTGDNSPLHF.

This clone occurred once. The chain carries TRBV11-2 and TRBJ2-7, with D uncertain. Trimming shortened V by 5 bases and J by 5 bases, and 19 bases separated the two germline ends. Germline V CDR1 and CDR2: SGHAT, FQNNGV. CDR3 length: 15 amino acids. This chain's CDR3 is CASSDPLVKRNEQYV. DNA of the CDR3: TGTGCCAGCAGCGACCCTCTAGTAAAAAGGAACGAGCAGTACGTC.

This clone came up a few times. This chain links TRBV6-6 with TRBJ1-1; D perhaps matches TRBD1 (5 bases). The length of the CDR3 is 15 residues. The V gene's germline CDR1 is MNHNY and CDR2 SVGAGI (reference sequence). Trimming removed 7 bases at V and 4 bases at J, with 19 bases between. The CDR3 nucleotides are TGTGCCAGCACCAACAGCAGGCCTGGGGGCACTGAAGCTTTCTTT. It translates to CASTNSRPGGTEAFF.

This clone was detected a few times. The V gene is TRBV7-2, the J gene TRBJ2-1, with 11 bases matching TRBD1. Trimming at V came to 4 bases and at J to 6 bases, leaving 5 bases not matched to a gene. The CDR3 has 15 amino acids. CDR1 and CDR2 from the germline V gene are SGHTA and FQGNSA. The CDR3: CASSSWGTGGNEQFF. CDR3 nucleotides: TGTGCCAGCAGCTCCTGGGGGACAGGGGGCAATGAGCAGTTCTTC.

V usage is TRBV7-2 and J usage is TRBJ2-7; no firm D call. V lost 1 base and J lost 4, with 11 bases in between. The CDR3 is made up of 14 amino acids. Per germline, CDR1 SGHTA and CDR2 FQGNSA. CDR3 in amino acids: CASSLGHGWYEQYV. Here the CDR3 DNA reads TGTGCCAGCAGCTTAGGACACGGCTGGTACGAGCAGTACGTC.

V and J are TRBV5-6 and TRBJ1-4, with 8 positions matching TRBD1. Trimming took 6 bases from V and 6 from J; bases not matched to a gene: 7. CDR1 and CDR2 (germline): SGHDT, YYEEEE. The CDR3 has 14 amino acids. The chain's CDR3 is CASNQDRGHEKLFF. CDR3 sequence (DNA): TGTGCCAGCAACCAAGACAGGGGTCATGAAAAACTGTTTTTT.

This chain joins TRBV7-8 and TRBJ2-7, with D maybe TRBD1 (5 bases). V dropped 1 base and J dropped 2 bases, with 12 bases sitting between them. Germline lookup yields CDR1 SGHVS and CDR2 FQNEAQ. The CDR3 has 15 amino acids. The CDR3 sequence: CASSLGGHKTYEQYV. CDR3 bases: TGTGCCAGCAGCTTAGGGGGCCACAAGACCTACGAGCAGTACGTC.

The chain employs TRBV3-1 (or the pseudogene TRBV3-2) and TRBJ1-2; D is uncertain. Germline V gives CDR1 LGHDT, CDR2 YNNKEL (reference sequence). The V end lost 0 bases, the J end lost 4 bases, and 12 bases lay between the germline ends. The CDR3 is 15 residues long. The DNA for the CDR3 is TGTGCCAGCAGCCAAGATCCAGGACTCAGCTATGGCTACACCTTC. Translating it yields CASSQDPGLSYGYTF.

The CDR3 DNA follows: TGTGCCAGCAGCTTAAGGCGGGGGGGCAAAGATACGCAGTATTTT. Amino acids: CASSLRRGGKDTQYF. The J gene is TRBJ2-3, the V gene TRBV7-3; 9 bases match TRBD2. The CDR3 has 15 residues. CDR1 and CDR2 from the germline V gene are SGHTA and FQGTGA. Trimming took 1 base from V and 5 from J; bases not matched to a gene: 4. The whole variable domain, remainder taken from reference TRBV7-3 and TRBJ2-3, is GAGVSQTPSNKVTEKGKYVELRCDPISGHTALYWYRQSLGQGPEFLIYFQGTGAADDSGLPNDRFFAVRPEGSVSTLKIQRTERGDSAVYLCASSLRRGGKDTQYFGPGTRLTVL.

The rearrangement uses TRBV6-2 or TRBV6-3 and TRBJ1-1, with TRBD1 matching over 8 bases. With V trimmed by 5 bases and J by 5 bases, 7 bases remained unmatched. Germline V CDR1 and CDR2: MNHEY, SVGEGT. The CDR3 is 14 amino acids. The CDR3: CASSLTGGRTEAFF. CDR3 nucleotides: TGTGCCAGCAGTCTCACAGGGGGTAGGACTGAAGCTTTCTTT.

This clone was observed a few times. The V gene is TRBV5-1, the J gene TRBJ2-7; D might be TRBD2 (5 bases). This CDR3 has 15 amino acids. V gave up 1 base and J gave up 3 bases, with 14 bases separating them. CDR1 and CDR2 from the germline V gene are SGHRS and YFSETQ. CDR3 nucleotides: TGCGCCAGCAGCTTGTACCGGGGAAGTTACTACGAGCAGTACTTC. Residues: CASSLYRGSYYEQYF.

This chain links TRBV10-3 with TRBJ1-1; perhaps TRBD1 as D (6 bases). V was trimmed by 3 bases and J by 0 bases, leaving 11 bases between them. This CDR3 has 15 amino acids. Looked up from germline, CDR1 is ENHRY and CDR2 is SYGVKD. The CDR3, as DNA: TGTGCCATCAGTGAATTAGGGGGTATGAACACTGAAGCTTTCTTT. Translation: CAISELGGMNTEAFF.

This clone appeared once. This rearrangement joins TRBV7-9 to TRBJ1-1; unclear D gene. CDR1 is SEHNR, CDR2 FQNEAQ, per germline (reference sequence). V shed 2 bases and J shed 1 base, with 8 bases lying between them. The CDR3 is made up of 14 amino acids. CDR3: CASSLLIPNTEAFF. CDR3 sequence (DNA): TGTGCCAGCAGCTTATTGATACCGAACACTGAAGCTTTCTTT.